This T cell receptor beta chain emerged from a study of spatial heterogeneity in lung cancer. Study at large: Raw-read counts averaged over ten per unique TCR and UMI combination.

Study-level results: Blood carried ubiquitous expanded tumor TCRs more at resection than follow-up.

This clonotype was recorded at least ten times. Its antigen is as yet unknown. TCRdb reanalysed the 5' RACE reads using MiXCR and keeps one entry per CDR3 protein. The data contain roughly 48,000 distinct CDR3 sequences, about 5.8% of them seen just once; the ten biggest clones take up 11%. Regarding time point: sample taken at primary tumor resection. Extraction of whole RNA from tumor, nontumor lung or frozen PBMC preceded unsorted sequencing. V lost 6 bases and J 4 bases, leaving 10 bases between the germline ends. Germline V gene sequence: CDR1 MNHEY, CDR2 SMNVEV (reference sequence). This CDR3 is 13 amino acids long.

This receptor was identified in a male donor with early-stage non-small cell lung cancer. This material consisted of PBMCs, taken at surgery. The chain couples TRBV27 to TRBJ1-5, with a tentative D call TRBD1 (5 bases). Here the CDR3 reads CASRGQLNQPQHF. The DNA of the CDR3 is TGTGCCAGCAGGGGGCAGTTGAATCAGCCCCAGCATTTT.